The 16 T cell receptor beta chains reported below all come from one sample, sequenced in a study of CD8+ T cells in alopecia areata. Treatment given: oral pan-JAK inhibitor, 5-10 mg twice daily. Extracted RNA was reverse transcribed into cDNA, the sequencing template. Method: immunoSEQ multiplex PCR; TCRdb's copy keeps in-frame clones and lacks some. The repertoire holds fewer than 250,000 clones, with around 60% as singletons. This specimen consisted of CD4+ T cells sorted from blood, obtained at week 4, from a patient treated with tofacitinib. The receptors originated from a human donor with alopecia areata.

This clone has only a few counts. This sequence joins TRBV10-3 and TRBJ2-7, with 9 bases that match TRBD1. The junction had 10 bases not matched to a gene; V was cut back by 11 bases and J by 5 bases. Germline values: CDR1 ENHRY, CDR2 SYGVKD. This CDR3 has 13 residues. As DNA, the CDR3 is TGTGCCGCCCGCCCGACAGGGGGAAACGAGCAGTACTTC. It codes for CAARPTGGNEQYF.

Here the CDR3 reads CASSQDAVRGETQYF. The CDR3 coding sequence is TGCGCCAGCAGCCAAGACGCGGTTCGAGGGGAGACCCAGTACTTC. The V call is TRBV4-1, the J call TRBJ2-5, with TRBD2 as a possible D gene (5 bases). This CDR3 spans 15 amino acids. CDR1 and CDR2 from the germline V gene are MGHRA and YSYEKL. V gave up 0 bases and J gave up 5 bases, with 13 bases separating them.

This chain connects TRBV18 to TRBJ2-5; no definite D call. The ends were cut back, 4 bases at V and 4 bases at J, with 13 bases in the middle. This CDR3 is built from 14 residues. Germline CDR1 KGHSH, CDR2 LQKENI. The CDR3 nucleotides read TGTGCCAGCTCACTACCCCAGGCATCAGAGACCCAGTACTTC. The encoded protein is CASSLPQASETQYF.

V and J are TRBV5-6 and TRBJ2-6; D gene uncertain. V was trimmed by 3 bases and J by 6 bases, leaving 7 bases between them. The CDR3 loop spans 13 amino acids. Germline values: CDR1 SGHDT, CDR2 YYEEEE. This chain's CDR3 is CASSYTLANVLTF. As DNA, the CDR3 is TGTGCCAGCAGCTACACTCTGGCCAACGTCCTGACTTTC.

This sequence joins TRBV25-1 and TRBJ2-1, with D perhaps TRBD2 (6 bases). V lost 0 bases, J lost 3 bases, and 9 bases lay in between. The CDR3 runs to 15 residues. Germline CDR1 MGHDK, CDR2 SYGVNS. CDR3 nucleotide sequence: TGTGCCAGCAGTGAATACCGGGGGAACTACAATGAGCAGTTCTTC. It translates to CASSEYRGNYNEQFF. Full variable domain (outside the CDR3, taken from reference TRBV25-1 and TRBJ2-1): EADIYQTPRYLVIGTGKKITLECSQTMGHDKMYWYQQDPGMELHLIHYSYGVNSTEKGDLSSESTVSRIRTEHFPLTLESARPSHTSQYLCASSEYRGNYNEQFFGPGTRLTVL.

The chain couples TRBV6-5 to TRBJ1-2; D is undetermined. The V gene's germline CDR1 is MNHEY and CDR2 SVGAGI. Trimming pared 5 bases from V and 0 bases from J, leaving 4 bases between. CDR3 length: 12 amino acids. CDR3 region: CASSTPNYGYTF. The CDR3, as DNA: TGTGCCAGCAGTACCCCTAACTATGGCTACACCTTC.

This sequence joins TRBV7-3 and TRBJ2-1; 7 nucleotides align to TRBD1. The CDR3 totals 15 residues. CDR1 and CDR2 from the germline V gene are SGHTA and FQGTGA. V dropped 4 bases and J dropped 4; count of bases not matched to a gene: 7. The CDR3 loop reads CASSSYRGSYNEQFF. The CDR3 DNA reads TGTGCCAGCAGCTCCTACAGGGGTAGTTACAATGAGCAGTTCTTC.

The CDR3 coding sequence is TGCAGCGTTGGTGAGGTCTACGAGCAGTACTTC. This sequence encodes CSVGEVYEQYF. The chain combines TRBV29-1 with TRBJ2-7; D is undetermined. The germline V gene encodes CDR1 SQVTM and CDR2 ANQGSEA. The CDR3 totals 11 residues. The V end lost 4 bases, the J end lost 3 bases, and 7 bases lay between the germline ends.

The chain uses TRBV30 and TRBJ1-2; no firm D call. Trimming stripped 5 bases from V and 8 bases from J, with 12 bases between. The CDR3 totals 11 residues. The germline V gene encodes CDR1 GTSNPN and CDR2 SVGIG (reference sequence). The DNA of the CDR3 is TGTGCCTGGCTTAGTTGGTCCGGCTACACCTTC. The encoded protein is CAWLSWSGYTF.

The V call is TRBV29-1, the J call TRBJ2-1; TRBD2 is a possible D gene (6 bases). CDR1 SQVTM and CDR2 ANQGSEA come from the germline V gene. CDR3 size: 13 residues. Trimming removed 5 bases at V and 2 bases at J, with 10 bases between. The CDR3 sequence: CSVHQRAYNEQFF. In DNA form, the CDR3 reads TGCAGCGTTCACCAGCGGGCCTACAATGAGCAGTTCTTC.

This clone was observed a few times. This chain joins TRBV6-6 and TRBJ1-4, with D hard to call. CDR1 is MNHNY, CDR2 SVGAGI, per germline (reference sequence). Deletions cut 8 bases from V and 5 bases from J, with 15 bases between. The CDR3 loop spans 14 amino acids. The CDR3 here is CASRRGFGNEKLFF. The DNA of the CDR3 is TGTGCCAGCCGTCGGGGATTCGGCAATGAAAAACTGTTTTTT.

This clone was seen only a few times. This chain uses TRBV5-1 with TRBJ1-1; possible D gene TRBD1, 5 bases. CDR1 SGHRS and CDR2 YFSETQ come from the germline V gene. The CDR3 spans 15 residues. V was trimmed by 0 bases and J by 3 bases, leaving 12 bases between them. CDR3 in amino acids: CASSLGTSGYTEAFF. CDR3 bases: TGCGCCAGCAGCTTGGGGACATCGGGCTACACTGAAGCTTTCTTT.

V and J are TRBV5-1 and TRBJ2-7; perhaps TRBD2 as D (6 bases). The V and J ends lost 4 bases and 3 bases respectively, with 20 bases between them. This CDR3 has 16 residues. Germline CDR1 reads SGHRS; CDR2 reads YFSETQ. CDR3 bases: TGCGCCAGCAGCACTGGCGGGGCCAGATCGCGCTACGAGCAGTACTTC. Amino acid sequence: CASSTGGARSRYEQYF.

This clone was detected only a few times. This chain connects TRBV6-5 to TRBJ2-7, with TRBD1 identical over 7 bases. This CDR3 region has 14 residues. Trimming removed 6 bases from V and 5 bases from J; junction bases left unmatched: 10. CDR1 and CDR2 from the germline V gene are MNHEY and SVGAGI. The CDR3 sequence: CASRKTGTLHEQYF. CDR3 bases: TGTGCCAGCAGGAAGACAGGGACCCTCCACGAGCAGTACTTC.

This clone was observed a few times. The gene calls are TRBV28 and TRBJ2-3; 8 nucleotides align to TRBD2. The CDR3 is 15 residues long. The V and J ends lost 8 bases and 6 bases, in that order; junction bases with no gene match: 13. Germline-derived CDR1 and CDR2 are MDHEN and SYDVKM. The CDR3 here is CASPPGGRYDDTQYF. The CDR3 DNA follows: TGTGCCAGCCCCCCGGGCGGGAGGTATGATGATACGCAGTATTTT.

This chain uses TRBV29-1 with TRBJ1-4, with 8 bases matching TRBD1. V shed 5 bases and J 7 bases; nucleotides not matched to a gene: 6. Germline V gene data show CDR1 as SQVTM and CDR2 as ANQGSEA. The CDR3 sequence is 13 residues long. The CDR3 nucleotides are TGCAGCGTTAAGGGACAGGTGACTGAAAAACTGTTTTTT. Protein sequence: CSVKGQVTEKLFF.